This T cell receptor (beta chain) was recovered during a study of OX40 agonist ivuxolimab in advanced cancers. Study-level background: The dose-escalation group included hepatocellular carcinoma, melanoma, renal cell carcinoma and head and neck cancer. Findings and limits, study-wide: With doses of 0.1-3.0 mg/kg, partial responders showed among the lowest clonal expansion. No antigen was identified for the clonally expanded peripheral T cells.

Method: immunoSEQ multiplex PCR; TCRdb's copy keeps in-frame clones and lacks some. Of about 43,000 clones listed, more than 75% are singletons. Peripheral blood came from all dose cohorts at three timepoints. Germline lookup yields CDR1 SGHVS and CDR2 FQNEAQ. This CDR3 comprises 15 residues. The V end lost 2 bases, the J end lost 2 bases, and 10 bases lay between the germline ends. As for this clone: Antigen: not known.

The rearrangement joins TRBV7-8 to TRBJ1-5, with D perhaps matching TRBD1 (6 bases). The material was CD4+ or CD8+ T cells sorted from blood, obtained in a trial of the OX40 agonist ivuxolimab. The TCR comes from an adult with an advanced solid tumor such as melanoma, head and neck, liver or kidney cancer. CDR3 sequence reads: CASSLLGAGNQPQHF. CDR3 DNA sequence: TGTGCCAGCAGCTTACTGGGGGCGGGCAATCAGCCCCAGCATTTT.